A selection of T cell receptor beta chains follows, all from one sample in a study of shared clonotypes between healthy human individuals. The data were produced by immunoSEQ multiplex PCR, yet TCRdb's version contains in-frame clones alone and is incomplete. The sample holds under 1,900,000 clones, approximately 98.5% seen once. Material for sequencing was naive CD4+ T cells sorted from blood. The receptors originated from a man aged 25 to 40 in good health. The CDR3 runs from the conserved cysteine through the conserved F or W. D genes are given only for firm matches. A row's size may be missing; if present it is once, few, many or a size class.

clone size,V gene,D gene,J gene,CDR3 length,CDR3 DNA,CDR3 protein
.,TRBV2,.,TRBJ1-2,14,TGTGCCAGCAGCATGAGCCAGGGGTCCTATGGCTACACCTTC,CASSMSQGSYGYTF
.,TRBV19,TRBD2,TRBJ2-1,16,TGTGCCAGTAGTATACCCGGACTAGCAGGAGAGGATGAGCAGTTCTTC,CASSIPGLAGEDEQFF
.,TRBV7-8,.,TRBJ2-5,12,TGTGCCAGCAGTTGGGGCGGCGAGACCCAGTACTTC,CASSWGGETQYF
.,TRBV5-5,.,TRBJ1-5,13,TGTGCCAGCAGCTTGTGGGGCAATCAGCCCCAGCATTTT,CASSLWGNQPQHF
.,TRBV15,.,TRBJ2-2,14,TGTGCCACCAGCAGATATGGGACTTTCCGGGAGCTGTTTTTT,CATSRYGTFRELFF
.,TRBV6-5,TRBD1,TRBJ1-5,15,TGTGCCAGCAGTTACTCCCACAGGGGTTATCAGCCCCAGCATTTT,CASSYSHRGYQPQHF
.,TRBV29-1,.,TRBJ1-1,12,TGCAGCGTTGAAGGGGGCGGGGTAGAAGCTTTCTTT,CSVEGGGVEAFF
once,TRBV30,.,TRBJ1-4,12,TGTGCCTGGGCAGGCACAGGGAGGACACTGTTTTTT,CAWAGTGRTLFF
.,TRBV4-1,TRBD2,TRBJ2-7,16,TGCGCCAGCAGCCACAAACTAGCGGGAGTGGCTTACGAGCAGTACTTC,CASSHKLAGVAYEQYF
.,TRBV4-2,.,TRBJ2-3,14,TGTGCCAGCAGCCGTGCCGGCGGGACAGATACGCAGTATTTT,CASSRAGGTDTQYF
.,TRBV29-1,TRBD1,TRBJ2-1,14,TGCAGCTCTAGACGGGACAGGGGCTACAATGAGCAGTTCTTC,CSSRRDRGYNEQFF
.,TRBV27,.,TRBJ2-7,14,TGTGCCAGCAGTTATCGATCTGTAGGCTACGAGCAGTACTTC,CASSYRSVGYEQYF
.,TRBV7-3,.,TRBJ1-1,13,TGTGCCAGCAGCTATACGACGGGCACTGAAGCTTTCTTT,CASSYTTGTEAFF
.,TRBV9,TRBD2,TRBJ2-2,19,TGTGCCAGCAGCGTAGCCCTCTCGACTAGCGGGAGAAACACCGGGGAGCTGTTTTTT,CASSVALSTSGRNTGELFF
.,TRBV10-3,.,TRBJ2-5,12,TGTGCCATCAGTGGCAGCCAAGAGACCCAGTACTTC,CAISGSQETQYF
.,TRBV7-9,.,TRBJ1-1,12,TGTGCCAGCGTCCCGCAGGGGACTGAAGCTTTCTTT,CASVPQGTEAFF
.,TRBV5-4,TRBD2,TRBJ2-3,14,TGTGCCAGCAGCTTTGGACTAGCGGCAGATACGCAGTATTTT,CASSFGLAADTQYF
.,TRBV6-5,TRBD1,TRBJ1-2,15,TGTGCCAGCAGTCCCGGGACAGGTGGGAACTATGGCTACACCTTC,CASSPGTGGNYGYTF
.,TRBV9,.,TRBJ2-3,16,TGTGCCAGCAGTACCCTTATTGCAGGGGGCACAGATACGCAGTATTTT,CASSTLIAGGTDTQYF
.,TRBV5-1,TRBD2,TRBJ2-7,13,TGCGCCAGCAATAGCGGGGGACCCTACGAGCAGTACTTC,CASNSGGPYEQYF